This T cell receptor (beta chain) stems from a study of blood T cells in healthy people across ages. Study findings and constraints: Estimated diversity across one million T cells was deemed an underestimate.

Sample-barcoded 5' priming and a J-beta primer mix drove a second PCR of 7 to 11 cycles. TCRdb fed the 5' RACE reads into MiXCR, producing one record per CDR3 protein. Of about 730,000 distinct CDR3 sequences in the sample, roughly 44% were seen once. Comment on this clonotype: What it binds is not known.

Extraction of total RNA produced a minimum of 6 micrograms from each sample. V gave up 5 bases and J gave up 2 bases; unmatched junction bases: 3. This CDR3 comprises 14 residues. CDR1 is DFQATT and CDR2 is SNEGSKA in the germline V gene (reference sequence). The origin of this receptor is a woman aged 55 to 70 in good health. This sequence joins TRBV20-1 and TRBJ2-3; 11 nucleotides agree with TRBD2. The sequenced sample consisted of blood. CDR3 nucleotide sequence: TGCAGTGCTTTGGGACTAGCGGCCACAGATACGCAGTATTTT. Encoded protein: CSALGLAATDTQYF.